Listed below are T cell receptor beta chains from one sample, sequenced in a study of human T cells and chemical hapten exposure. From the RACE reads, TCRdb called clonotypes with MiXCR, one entry per CDR3 protein. The sample gives about 80,000 distinct CDR3 sequences, about 14% of which show up once; roughly 4.5% is in the top ten. Source: whole blood, taken in connection with sensitization to the hapten diphenylcyclopropenone (DPC). These receptors were collected from a woman in her fifties or sixties with alopecia areata. Some clones in this sample may be carry-over from other donors' samples. Each CDR3 is given with its conserved first and last residue. The D gene is left open where the match is weak. Where a row states a size, it is once, few, many or the class of an expanded clone; other rows omit it.

clone size | J gene | V gene | D gene | CDR3 protein | CDR3 DNA
few | TRBJ1-1 | TRBV6-6 | - | CASIPGGQTAEAFF | TGTGCCAGCATTCCCGGGGGACAAACTGCTGAAGCTTTCTTT
few | TRBJ1-2 | TRBV4-2 | TRBD1 | CASSQERTGTYGYTF | TGTGCCAGCAGCCAGGAACGGACAGGGACCTATGGCTACACCTTC
few | TRBJ1-6 | TRBV7-2 | TRBD1 | CASSTGTGANSPLHF | TGTGCCAGCAGCACAGGGACAGGGGCTAATTCACCCCTCCACTTT
- | TRBJ2-3 | TRBV7-2 | - | CASSPPGLSSTDTQYF | TGTGCCAGCAGCCCCCCCGGACTCTCTAGCACAGATACGCAGTATTTT
many | TRBJ2-1 | TRBV14 | - | CASSKTRGLGDYNEQFF | TGTGCCAGCAGCAAAACGAGAGGGCTGGGGGACTACAATGAGCAGTTCTTC
- | TRBJ2-7 | TRBV20-1 | - | CSAIRQGLNEQYF | TGCAGTGCTATCCGCCAGGGGCTCAACGAGCAGTACTTC
- | TRBJ1-1 | TRBV7-2 | - | CASRTQQSGTEAFF | TGTGCCAGCCGCACGCAACAAAGCGGCACTGAAGCTTTCTTT
few | TRBJ2-7 | TRBV10-1 | - | CASSELGPSGEQYF | TGCGCCAGCAGTGAGTTGGGGCCTTCGGGCGAGCAGTACTTC
few | TRBJ1-4 | TRBV28 | - | CASSLRTSGEKLFF | TGTGCCAGCAGTCTTAGGACATCCGGTGAAAAACTGTTTTTT
- | TRBJ2-1 | TRBV5-1 | TRBD2 | CASSLRTSGSYNEQFF | TGCGCCAGCAGCCTCCGGACTAGCGGTTCCTACAATGAGCAGTTCTTC
few | TRBJ2-1 | TRBV2 | - | CASKDKVNVYNEQFF | TGTGCCAGCAAGGATAAAGTAAACGTGTACAATGAGCAGTTCTTC
few | TRBJ2-7 | TRBV6-5 | - | CASSYSAGNEQYF | TGTGCCAGCAGTTACTCGGCAGGGAATGAGCAGTACTTC
- | TRBJ2-3 | TRBV11-2 | TRBD2 | CASRPMPVGGRARDTQYF | TGTGCCAGCAGACCCATGCCCGTTGGAGGGAGGGCTCGAGATACGCAGTATTTT
few | TRBJ2-4 | TRBV28 | - | CASSLGGGGKNIQYF | TGTGCCAGCAGTTTAGGAGGAGGTGGCAAAAACATTCAGTACTTC
many | TRBJ1-1 | TRBV19 | - | CASRLQGASTEAFF | TGTGCCAGTAGATTACAGGGAGCGTCCACTGAAGCTTTCTTT
- | TRBJ2-3 | TRBV12-3/TRBV12-4 | - | CASSSNQGPDTQYF | TGTGCCAGCAGTTCCAACCAGGGGCCAGATACGCAGTATTTT
- | TRBJ2-5 | TRBV9 | TRBD2 | CASSGSGRAVETQYF | TGTGCCAGCAGCGGTAGCGGGAGGGCCGTCGAGACCCAGTACTTC
- | TRBJ2-5 | TRBV7-8 | - | CASSPTGSGSPGTQYF | TGTGCCAGCAGCCCCACAGGTAGCGGTTCTCCGGGGACCCAGTACTTC
- | TRBJ2-7 | TRBV6-5 | TRBD1 | CASSYKTGGAGYEQYF | TGTGCCAGCAGTTACAAAACAGGGGGCGCCGGCTACGAGCAGTACTTC
- | TRBJ1-1 | TRBV4-1 | TRBD1 | CASSRQGQGRTEAFF | TGCGCCAGCAGCCGCCAGGGACAGGGAAGGACTGAAGCTTTCTTT
many | TRBJ2-5 | TRBV7-6 | TRBD2 | CASGEVGGPQETQYF | TGTGCCAGCGGCGAGGTGGGAGGGCCACAAGAGACCCAGTACTTC
- | TRBJ1-1 | TRBV6-6 | - | CASSYVPNTEAFF | TGTGCCAGCAGTTACGTCCCGAACACTGAAGCTTTCTTT
many | TRBJ1-3 | TRBV11-2 | - | CASSLYLSGNTIYF | TGTGCCAGCAGCTTATACCTCTCTGGAAACACCATATATTTT
many | TRBJ2-1 | TRBV7-2 | - | CASSLAGADNEQFF | TGTGCCAGCAGCTTAGCGGGAGCAGACAATGAGCAGTTCTTC
- | TRBJ2-1 | TRBV11-2 | - | CASSLDGLGGDEQFF | TGTGCCAGCAGCTTAGACGGACTCGGAGGCGATGAGCAGTTCTTC
- | TRBJ2-2 | TRBV5-4 | TRBD2 | CASSLTALAGMNTGELFF | TGTGCCAGCAGCTTGACAGCCCTAGCGGGGATGAACACCGGGGAGCTGTTTTTT
- | TRBJ2-5 | TRBV6-6 | - | CASSYGSSPTSETQYF | TGTGCCAGCAGTTACGGGAGTAGCCCGACAAGTGAGACCCAGTACTTC
- | TRBJ2-1 | TRBV10-1 | - | CASSESGGRQFF | TGCGCCAGCAGTGAGTCTGGTGGCAGGCAGTTCTTC
many | TRBJ1-6 | TRBV7-9 | - | CASSLSVGWGNSPLHF | TGTGCCAGCAGCTTATCGGTGGGTTGGGGAAATTCACCCCTCCACTTT
- | TRBJ2-2 | TRBV5-4 | - | CASSWTVNTGELFF | TGTGCCAGCAGCTGGACAGTGAACACCGGGGAGCTGTTTTTT
- | TRBJ1-1 | TRBV10-2 | - | CASMENTEAFF | TGCGCCAGCATGGAGAACACTGAAGCTTTCTTT
few | TRBJ2-1 | TRBV10-2 | TRBD2 | CASSESREVGNNEQFF | TGCGCCAGCAGTGAGTCCCGGGAGGTTGGTAACAATGAGCAGTTCTTC
many | TRBJ2-1 | TRBV19 | - | CASSKEGFSYNEQFF | TGTGCCAGTAGTAAGGAGGGATTTTCCTACAATGAGCAGTTCTTC
- | TRBJ2-7 | TRBV11-3 | - | CASSLGRQEKSYEQYF | TGTGCCAGCAGCTTAGGGCGACAGGAGAAGTCCTACGAGCAGTACTTC
- | TRBJ2-6 | TRBV11-2 | - | CASSLEGSGANVLTF | TGTGCCAGCAGCTTAGAAGGGTCCGGGGCCAACGTCCTGACTTTC
few | TRBJ2-1 | TRBV29-1 | - | CSVVWSSYNEQFF | TGCAGCGTTGTTTGGAGCTCCTACAATGAGCAGTTCTTC
many | TRBJ1-2 | TRBV27 | TRBD1 | CASTSPYRGSYGYTF | TGTGCCAGCACCTCACCTTACAGGGGCAGCTATGGCTACACCTTC
few | TRBJ2-4 | TRBV18 | TRBD2 | CASSPSRGSDIQYF | TGTGCCAGCTCACCTTCGCGGGGGTCGGACATTCAGTACTTC
- | TRBJ2-7 | TRBV6-6 | - | CASSYSSGGALEQYF | TGTGCCAGCAGTTACTCGAGTGGAGGGGCCCTCGAGCAGTACTTC
- | TRBJ1-1 | TRBV3-1 | TRBD1 | CASSQGSGGNTEAFF | TGTGCCAGCAGCCAAGGGTCAGGGGGCAACACTGAAGCTTTCTTT
few | TRBJ2-5 | TRBV11-2 | - | CASSYLSKSVTPETQYF | TGTGCCAGCAGCTACCTCAGCAAATCCGTGACCCCAGAGACCCAGTACTTC
- | TRBJ2-7 | TRBV3-1 | TRBD1 | CASRHTGAYEQYF | TGTGCCAGCAGGCACACAGGGGCCTACGAGCAGTACTTC
- | TRBJ2-7 | TRBV20-1 | - | CSARTDDYEQYF | TGCAGTGCTAGGACTGATGACTACGAGCAGTACTTC
many | TRBJ2-1 | TRBV18 | - | CASSPPVVAAYNEQFF | TGTGCCAGCTCACCGCCGGTGGTAGCGGCCTACAATGAGCAGTTCTTC
few | TRBJ2-1 | TRBV7-8 | - | CASSRGPMDEQFF | TGTGCCAGCAGCCGTGGACCTATGGATGAGCAGTTCTTC
- | TRBJ2-2 | TRBV6-5 | - | CASNLATNTGELFF | TGTGCCAGCAATTTGGCGACGAACACCGGGGAGCTGTTTTTT
few | TRBJ1-1 | TRBV11-2 | - | CASSLFWQLNTEAFF | TGTGCCAGCAGCCTTTTCTGGCAGCTGAACACTGAAGCTTTCTTT
few | TRBJ2-1 | TRBV6-2/TRBV6-3 | TRBD2 | CASSYASGGAYEQFF | TGTGCCAGCAGTTACGCTAGCGGAGGGGCATATGAGCAGTTCTTC
- | TRBJ2-2 | TRBV12-3/TRBV12-4 | TRBD1 | CASSKQGQAPGELFF | TGTGCCAGCAGTAAACAGGGACAGGCCCCCGGGGAGCTGTTTTTT
many | TRBJ2-2 | TRBV19 | - | CASSIVQGAGELFF | TGTGCCAGTAGTATTGTACAGGGCGCCGGGGAGCTGTTTTTT
- | TRBJ2-1 | TRBV18 | - | CASSLEVADNEQFF | TGTGCCAGCTCCCTGGAGGTAGCGGACAATGAGCAGTTCTTC
- | TRBJ2-2 | TRBV9 | - | CASKGPGELFF | TGTGCCAGCAAAGGGCCCGGGGAGCTGTTTTTT
- | TRBJ2-7 | TRBV10-1 | - | CASKLDRSSYEQYF | TGCGCCAGCAAGTTGGATCGGAGCTCCTACGAGCAGTACTTC
- | TRBJ1-2 | TRBV28 | - | CASSSDGAVYGYTF | TGTGCCAGCAGTTCAGACGGTGCAGTCTATGGCTACACCTTC
- | TRBJ2-5 | TRBV11-1 | TRBD2 | CASSFTGRARETQYF | TGTGCCAGCAGCTTTACCGGGAGGGCCAGAGAGACCCAGTACTTC
- | TRBJ2-4 | TRBV5-4 | - | CASSLGGLAGTNIQYF | TGTGCCAGCAGCTTGGGCGGCCTGGCAGGGACAAACATTCAGTACTTC
few | TRBJ1-5 | TRBV28 | - | CASSPGAANQPQHF | TGTGCCAGCAGTCCTGGAGCGGCGAATCAGCCCCAGCATTTT
few | TRBJ2-2 | TRBV3-1 | - | CASSQGHAGNTGELFF | TGTGCCAGCAGCCAAGGCCATGCGGGTAACACCGGGGAGCTGTTTTTT